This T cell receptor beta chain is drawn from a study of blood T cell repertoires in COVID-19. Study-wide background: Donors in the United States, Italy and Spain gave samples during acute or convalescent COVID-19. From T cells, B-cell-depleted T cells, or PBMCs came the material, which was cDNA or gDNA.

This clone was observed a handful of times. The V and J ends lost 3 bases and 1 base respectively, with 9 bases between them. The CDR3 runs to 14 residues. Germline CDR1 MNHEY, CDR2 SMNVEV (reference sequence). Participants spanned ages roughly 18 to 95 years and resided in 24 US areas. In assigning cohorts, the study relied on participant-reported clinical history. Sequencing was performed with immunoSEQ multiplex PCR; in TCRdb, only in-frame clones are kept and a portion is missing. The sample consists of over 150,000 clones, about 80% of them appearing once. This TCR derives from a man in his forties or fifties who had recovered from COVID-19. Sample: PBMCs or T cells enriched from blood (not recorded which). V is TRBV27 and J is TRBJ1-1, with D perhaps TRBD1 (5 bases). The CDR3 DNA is TGTGCCAGCAGTTTTAAGGGGTGGAACACTGAAGCTTTCTTT. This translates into CASSFKGWNTEAFF.